This is a list of T cell receptor beta chains from one sample in a study of cytomegalovirus exposure and HLA in healthy donors. Generated by immunoSEQ multiplex PCR, the TCRdb table keeps only in-frame clones and is missing some. The clone table shows roughly 78,000 clones, with the ten largest holding about 0.82%. Sequencing was performed on PBMCs. These receptors were taken from a boy aged 5-17 years in good health and CMV-seronegative. The CDR3 runs from the conserved cysteine through the conserved F or W. D genes are given only for firm matches.

TRBV2,TRBJ1-5,-,CASSEVLHSYSNQPQHF,TGTGCCAGCAGTGAGGTCCTTCACTCATATAGCAATCAGCCCCAGCATTTT
TRBV5-4,TRBJ2-7,TRBD2,CASRSGGALYEQYF,TGTGCCAGCAGGAGCGGGGGGGCCTTGTACGAGCAGTACTTC
TRBV15,TRBJ1-2,-,CATSREPGHPINTF,TGTGCCACCAGCAGAGAACCGGGACACCCCATTAACACCTTC
TRBV29-1,TRBJ2-5,-,CSAEGAGETQYF,TGCAGCGCCGAAGGGGCAGGGGAGACCCAGTACTTC
TRBV25-1,TRBJ1-1,-,CASSAVGGGTEAFF,TGTGCCAGCAGTGCCGTCGGAGGAGGGACTGAAGCTTTCTTT
TRBV5-1,TRBJ2-3,-,CASSFRGTDTQYF,TGCGCCAGCAGCTTCCGCGGCACAGATACGCAGTATTTT
TRBV4-1,TRBJ1-5,TRBD1,CASSLRKGQGFQPQHF,TGCGCCAGCAGCCTAAGGAAAGGACAGGGTTTTCAGCCCCAGCATTTT
TRBV18,TRBJ2-5,TRBD1,CASSPRDSQETQYF,TGTGCCAGCTCACCACGGGACAGTCAAGAGACCCAGTACTTC
TRBV9,TRBJ2-1,-,CASSPGGTAGGDNEQFF,TGTGCCAGCAGCCCCGGCGGGACCGCGGGTGGTGACAATGAGCAGTTCTTC
TRBV18,TRBJ2-5,-,CASSPASVVETQYF,TGTGCCAGCTCACCAGCTTCGGTGGTCGAGACCCAGTACTTC
TRBV4-1,TRBJ1-1,-,CASSQDQANTEAFF,TGCGCCAGCAGCCAAGATCAGGCAAACACTGAAGCTTTCTTT
TRBV6-1,TRBJ2-7,-,CASSWAEQYF,TGTGCCAGCAGTTGGGCCGAGCAGTACTTC
TRBV13,TRBJ2-7,-,CASSLIAAQEQYF,TGTGCCAGCAGCTTAATTGCGGCTCAGGAGCAGTACTTC
TRBV6-5,TRBJ1-5,TRBD1,CASSSGTGEAQHQHF,TGTGCCAGCAGTTCTGGGACAGGGGAGGCTCAGCACCAGCATTTT
TRBV29-1,TRBJ1-2,TRBD1,CSVVPDRAEIYGYTF,TGCAGCGTTGTCCCGGACAGGGCCGAAATCTATGGCTACACCTTC
TRBV18,TRBJ1-1,-,CASSPQGSPNTEAFF,TGTGCCAGCTCACCTCAGGGGTCCCCGAACACTGAGGCTTTCTTT
TRBV29-1,TRBJ2-3,-,CSVEASTDTQYF,TGCAGCGTTGAAGCTAGCACAGATACGCAGTATTTT
TRBV7-6,TRBJ2-7,-,CASSLGQASSYEQYF,TGTGCCAGCAGCTTAGGACAGGCGAGCTCCTACGAGCAGTACTTC
TRBV4-1,TRBJ2-7,-,CASSQDRAAVYEQYF,TGCGCCAGCAGCCAAGATCGGGCAGCGGTCTACGAGCAGTACTTC
TRBV18,TRBJ1-5,TRBD1,CASSPPGTGDYSNQPQHF,TGTGCCAGCTCACCGCCCGGGACAGGGGATTACAGCAATCAGCCCCAGCATTTT
TRBV2,TRBJ2-2,-,CASSERAGITGELFF,TGTGCCAGCAGTGAAAGGGCAGGGATCACCGGGGAGCTGTTTTTT
TRBV4-3,TRBJ2-1,-,CASSQEIAPGNNEQFF,TGCGCCAGCAGCCAAGAAATCGCGCCGGGAAACAATGAGCAGTTCTTC
TRBV30,TRBJ1-5,-,CAWSQGLENQPQHF,TGTGCCTGGAGTCAGGGGCTTGAAAATCAGCCCCAGCATTTT